The entry below gives a single T cell receptor beta chain sequence along with its context. The sample comes from a study of CD8+ T cells in alopecia areata. The germline V and J ends were trimmed by 4 bases and 2 bases, with 13 bases remaining between them. Germline V gene lookup returns CDR1 SGDLS and CDR2 YYNGEE. CDR3 size: 15 residues. Using a FACSAria, the CD4+ and CD8+ T cells were sorted from the PBMCs. After isolation, RNA underwent reverse transcription to generate cDNA as the sequencing template. Only in-frame clones appear in the TCRdb table, and some are missing; sequencing was by immunoSEQ multiplex PCR. The sample carries 75,000 to 100,000 clones, roughly two fifths recorded once.

J is TRBJ1-3 and V is TRBV9, with D possibly matching TRBD1 (5 bases). This sequence was found in a human donor with alopecia areata. The sequenced material came from CD4+ T cells sorted from blood. In nucleotides, the CDR3 is TGTGCCAGCAGCACCCGAGAGACAGCTGGAAACACCATATATTTT. It specifies CASSTRETAGNTIYF.